The next 3 T cell receptor beta chains were all read from a single sample in a study of identical twins. TCRdb re-called the 5' RACE reads with MiXCR, one entry per CDR3 protein. The data show approximately 530,000 distinct CDR3 sequences, 20% to 25% seen once. These data were also filed under a second study, of yellow fever vaccine responses in identical twins.

Sequences were obtained from CD4+ T cells sorted from blood. The receptors come from a woman aged 18 to 35 in good health.

This chain uses TRBV27 with TRBJ2-7; 9 bases fit TRBD2. The CDR3 covers 17 residues. J lost 3 bases, V lost 2 bases, and 11 bases had no gene match. The V gene's germline CDR1 is MNHEY and CDR2 SMNVEV (reference sequence). The CDR3 nucleotides read TGTGCCAGCAGTTTAGCGGGGGTAGCGGGAGCTATCTACGAGCAGTACTTC. Amino acids: CASSLAGVAGAIYEQYF.

This clonotype was recorded a few times. V usage is TRBV12-3 or TRBV12-4 and J usage is TRBJ2-7; 10 bases are a match to TRBD1. The CDR3 extends over 14 amino acids. Unmatched junction bases numbered 4, after V lost 5 bases and J lost 3 bases. CDR3 amino acids: CASSSRDRGYEQYF. The CDR3 nucleotides are TGTGCCAGCAGTAGCCGGGACAGGGGCTACGAGCAGTACTTC.

This clonotype was seen a handful of times. The chain links TRBV20-1 to TRBJ2-5; D is uncertain. Trimming shortened V by 2 bases and J by 2 bases, and 3 bases separated the two germline ends. CDR3 size: 11 residues. Germline V CDR1 and CDR2: DFQATT, SNEGSKA (reference sequence). CDR3 loop: CSARKQETQYF. DNA for the CDR3: TGCAGTGCTAGAAAACAAGAGACCCAGTACTTC.